Each of the 26 T cell receptor beta chains below was sequenced from the same sample in a study of T cell responses to AZD1222 COVID-19 vaccine. TCRdb's table, derived via immunoSEQ multiplex PCR, lists solely in-frame clones and lacks some. The sample contains some 120,000 clones, 70% to 85% of which appear only once. Sequences were derived from peripheral blood, sampled 28 days after the second AZD1222 dose. These receptors came from an adult who received the AZD1222 COVID-19 vaccine.

This clone was seen only a few times. The chain links TRBV18 to TRBJ1-1; tentative D call: TRBD1 (6 bases). V shed 3 bases and J shed 1 base, with 12 bases lying between them. This CDR3 has 15 amino acids. Germline V lookup: CDR1 KGHSH, CDR2 LQKENI. The CDR3 DNA reads as TGTGCCAGCTCACCTCAGGGGCAGGGGAACACTGAAGCTTTCTTT. It translates to CASSPQGQGNTEAFF.

The V and J genes are TRBV2 and TRBJ2-5, with TRBD1 matching 10 bases. The junction had 7 bases not matched to a gene; V was cut back by 6 bases and J by 6 bases. The germline V gene has CDR1 SNHLY and CDR2 FYNNEI. The CDR3 runs 14 residues. CDR3: CASSPTGGSKTQYF. The CDR3 DNA follows: TGTGCCAGCAGCCCGACAGGGGGCTCAAAGACCCAGTACTTC.

This clone came up once. The chain is built from TRBV12-5 and TRBJ2-1, with D perhaps being TRBD1 or TRBD2 (5 bases each). Trimming stripped 4 bases from V and 0 bases from J, with 19 bases between. Germline-derived CDR1 and CDR2 are LGHNT and FRNRAP. The CDR3 totals 18 residues. This chain's CDR3 is CASGSILGRSSSYNEQFF. The CDR3 DNA sequence: TGTGCTAGTGGTTCAATCCTGGGACGGTCAAGCTCCTACAATGAGCAGTTCTTC.

This clone was detected only a few times. The rearrangement joins TRBV2 to TRBJ2-1; no definite D call. This CDR3 spans 14 amino acids. Germline CDR1 SNHLY, CDR2 FYNNEI. V dropped 3 bases and J dropped 6 bases, with 12 bases sitting between them. The chain's CDR3 is CASSDDGTPNEQFF. As DNA, the CDR3 is TGTGCCAGCAGTGACGATGGAACTCCCAATGAGCAGTTCTTC. Using reference TRBV2 and TRBJ2-1 for the parts outside the CDR3, the full variable domain is EPEVTQTPSHQVTQMGQEVILRCVPISNHLYFYWYRQILGQKVEFLVSFYNNEISEKSEIFDDQFSVERPDGSNFTLKIRSTKLEDSAMYFCASSDDGTPNEQFFGPGTRLTVL.

This chain uses TRBV7-3 with TRBJ2-3; D uncertain. Germline CDR1 reads SGHTA; CDR2 reads FQGTGA. The CDR3 covers 11 residues. V lost 6 bases, J lost 2 bases, and 3 bases lay in between. The CDR3 DNA reads TGTGCCAGCAGTAACACAGATACGCAGTATTTT. Its protein product is CASSNTDTQYF.

This chain connects TRBV7-9 to TRBJ2-2; 7 nucleotides line up with TRBD1. J lost 0 bases, V lost 2 bases, and 3 bases had no gene match. CDR1 and CDR2 from the germline V gene are SEHNR and FQNEAQ (reference sequence). CDR3 length: 16 residues. The CDR3 protein is CASSLTDRPNTGELFF. The CDR3 region has the DNA TGTGCCAGCAGCTTAACGGACAGGCCGAACACCGGGGAGCTGTTTTTT.

V is TRBV10-3 and J is TRBJ2-7, with a tentative D call TRBD1 (6 bases). The CDR3 length is 14 residues. Germline V gives CDR1 ENHRY, CDR2 SYGVKD. Trimming removed 6 bases from V and 6 bases from J, with 18 bases in between. CDR3 protein: CAIRSRDNQREQYF. The DNA of the CDR3 is TGTGCCATCAGGTCCAGGGACAATCAGCGCGAGCAGTACTTC.

This clone was seen a single time. J is TRBJ1-1 and V is TRBV28; D is possibly TRBD1 (5 bases). The CDR3 is made up of 14 amino acids. V lost 6 bases and J 1 base, leaving 12 bases between the germline ends. Germline values: CDR1 MDHEN, CDR2 SYDVKM. Here the CDR3 reads CASSEPGTNTEAFF. The CDR3 DNA reads as TGTGCCAGCAGCGAACCGGGGACGAACACTGAAGCTTTCTTT.

This clone was counted only a few times. The J gene is TRBJ1-3, the V gene TRBV4-1, with D unclear. Per the germline V gene, CDR1 is MGHRA and CDR2 is YSYEKL. This CDR3 spans 15 amino acids. V shed 1 base and J shed 0 bases, with 7 bases lying between them. CDR3 coding DNA: TGCGCCAGCAGCCAAGCGCCCTTCTCTGGAAACACCATATATTTT. This gives the protein CASSQAPFSGNTIYF.

The V and J genes are TRBV27 and TRBJ1-2; a weak D match, TRBD1 (5 bases). V was shortened by 0 bases and J by 0 bases, with 14 bases between the two germline ends. The germline gives CDR1 MNHEY, CDR2 SMNVEV (reference sequence). The CDR3 has 17 residues. As DNA, the CDR3 is TGTGCCAGCAGTTTATCCATTGATACAGGAGCTAACTATGGCTACACCTTC. Protein: CASSLSIDTGANYGYTF.

This chain connects TRBV2 to TRBJ2-1; 10 bases are a match to TRBD2. Germline V gives CDR1 SNHLY, CDR2 FYNNEI. The length of the CDR3 is 16 residues. V was clipped by 2 bases and J by 3 bases; unmatched bases: 4. The CDR3 DNA follows: TGTGCCAGCAGTGAATTGACTAGCGGGTTCTACAATGAGCAGTTCTTC. Protein sequence: CASSELTSGFYNEQFF.

The chain links TRBV6-2 or TRBV6-3 to TRBJ2-1, with 9 positions matching TRBD2. Germline CDR1 reads MNHEY; CDR2 reads SVGEGT. There are 17 residues in the CDR3. The junction had 15 bases not matched to a gene; V was cut back by 6 bases and J by 6 bases. The chain's CDR3 is CASSQDRETSGLNEQFF. As DNA, the CDR3 is TGTGCCAGCAGCCAAGACAGGGAAACTAGCGGGCTCAATGAGCAGTTCTTC.

Only one count was recorded for this clone. This chain uses TRBV27 with TRBJ2-7; TRBD1 agrees at 7 bases. The germline CDR1 and CDR2 sequences are MNHEY and SMNVEV (reference sequence). V gave up 4 bases and J gave up 0 bases; unmatched junction bases: 9. CDR3 length: 16 amino acids. The CDR3 loop is CASSSRVGTASYEQYF. CDR3 DNA sequence: TGTGCCAGCAGTTCCAGAGTGGGGACAGCCTCCTACGAGCAGTACTTC.

The chain employs TRBV7-9 and TRBJ1-4; D is undetermined. The CDR3 is 14 amino acids. Trimming shortened V by 5 bases and J by 0 bases, and 7 bases separated the two germline ends. CDR1 and CDR2 (germline): SEHNR, FQNEAQ (reference sequence). In DNA form, the CDR3 reads TGTGCCAGCAGCCTTCCTGCAACTAATGAAAAACTGTTTTTT. The encoded protein is CASSLPATNEKLFF.

This clone occurred once. V and J are TRBV12-3 or TRBV12-4 and TRBJ2-5; perhaps TRBD2 as D (7 bases). The CDR3 runs to 13 residues. V lost 6 bases, J lost 4 bases, and 12 bases lay in between. The CDR3 here is CASSPGGRETQYF. The CDR3 bases are TGTGCCAGCAGCCCCGGGGGGCGAGAGACCCAGTACTTC.

The rearrangement uses TRBV28 and TRBJ1-5; tentatively, D is TRBD1 (6 bases). From germline, CDR1 is MDHEN and CDR2 SYDVKM. Between the trimmed V and J ends, which lost 5 bases and 0 bases, there was a span of 11 bases. This CDR3 has 15 amino acids. The chain's CDR3 is CASSGGQLSNQPQHF. The CDR3 coding sequence is TGTGCCAGCAGTGGAGGACAGCTTAGCAATCAGCCCCAGCATTTT.

The rearrangement links TRBV27 to TRBJ1-2; D is possibly TRBD1 (6 bases). The CDR3 loop spans 14 amino acids. V lost 5 bases, J lost 1 base, and 11 bases lay in between. Per germline, CDR1 MNHEY and CDR2 SMNVEV (reference sequence). The CDR3 nucleotides read TGTGCCAGCAGTGCAACAGGGTTTAACTATGGCTACACCTTC. Encoded protein: CASSATGFNYGYTF.

This clone was observed a few times. V gene TRBV5-6 combines with J gene TRBJ2-7, with D possibly TRBD1 on 6 matching bases. The CDR3 contains 14 residues. V was clipped by 3 bases and J by 11 bases, with 21 bases between them. Germline V gene data show CDR1 as SGHDT and CDR2 as YYEEEE. CDR3 loop: CASSSDSLLLRKYF. CDR3 coding DNA: TGTGCCAGCAGCTCGGACAGCCTACTCCTCCGCAAGTACTTC.

This clone was counted a few times. The chain has TRBV5-4 and TRBJ2-7, with 7 nucleotides matching TRBD1. Germline CDR1 and CDR2: SGHNT and YYREEE (reference sequence). CDR3 length: 13 residues. V dropped 2 bases and J dropped 2; count of bases not matched to a gene: 1. This CDR3 reads CASSLGGPYEQYF. The CDR3 bases are TGTGCCAGCAGCTTAGGGGGCCCCTACGAGCAGTACTTC.

This clone has more than one count but fewer than ten. The V and J genes are TRBV7-6 and TRBJ1-2, with 8 bases fitting TRBD1. Germline V CDR1 and CDR2: SGHVS, FNYEAQ. The CDR3 covers 15 residues. With 5 bases clipped from V and 3 bases from J, the junction kept 8 bases outside the gene matches. For the CDR3, the DNA is TGTGCCAGCAGCAGGGGGCCGGGACAGGACTATGGCTACACCTTC. This codes for CASSRGPGQDYGYTF.

The chain is built from TRBV9 and TRBJ1-2, with D possibly matching TRBD1 (5 bases). Per the germline V gene, CDR1 is SGDLS and CDR2 is YYNGEE. The CDR3 spans 13 residues. With 6 bases removed from V and 8 bases from J, the gap between germline ends came to 17 bases. The CDR3 protein is CASTKTGGEGYTF. DNA for the CDR3: TGTGCCAGCACCAAGACGGGAGGGGAAGGCTACACCTTC. The full variable domain, completed using reference TRBV9 and TRBJ1-2, is DSGVTQTPKHLITATGQRVTLRCSPRSGDLSVYWYQQSLDQGLQFLIQYYNGEERAKGNILERFSAQQFPDLHSELNLSSLELGDSALYFCASTKTGGEGYTFGSGTRLTVV.

The chain employs TRBV24-1 and TRBJ2-3; a weak D match, TRBD1 (6 bases). Trimming removed 3 bases from V and 4 bases from J, with 13 bases in between. Germline CDR1 and CDR2: KGHDR and SFDVKD. The CDR3 spans 15 residues. The CDR3 region is CATSDPTGHPDTQYF. CDR3 nucleotide sequence: TGTGCCACCAGTGATCCCACAGGGCACCCAGATACGCAGTATTTT.

The chain has TRBV6-5 and TRBJ2-7; the D call may be TRBD1 or TRBD2 (6 bases each). The CDR3 is 14 amino acids. Germline lookup yields CDR1 MNHEY and CDR2 SVGAGI. Between the trimmed V and J ends, which lost 7 bases and 4 bases, there was a span of 17 bases. The CDR3 reads CASIRGRGTYEQYF. The CDR3 DNA reads TGTGCCAGCATCCGGGGGCGAGGGACTTACGAGCAGTACTTC.

The sample holds one count of this clone. The chain recombines TRBV11-2 with TRBJ1-1; D gene ambiguous. Trimming pared 0 bases from V and 4 bases from J, leaving 12 bases between. The CDR3 consists of 15 residues. The germline CDR1 and CDR2 sequences are SGHAT and FQNNGV. The CDR3 protein is CASSLEPDGSTEAFF. For the CDR3, the DNA is TGTGCCAGCAGCTTAGAACCAGACGGTAGCACTGAAGCTTTCTTT.

V is TRBV27 and J is TRBJ1-2, with 7 bases lining up with TRBD1. With V trimmed by 5 bases and J by 9 bases, 6 bases remained unmatched. CDR1 is MNHEY, CDR2 SMNVEV, per germline (reference sequence). There are 12 residues in the CDR3. The CDR3 coding sequence is TGTGCCAGCAGTGCGGACAGGTTTCGCTACACCTTC. Protein product: CASSADRFRYTF.

As DNA, the CDR3 is TGTGCCAGCAGTTGGGGGAATTCACCCCTCCACTTT. It encodes CASSWGNSPLHF. The chain employs TRBV6-2 or TRBV6-3 and TRBJ1-6; TRBD1 might be the D (5 bases). Germline values: CDR1 MNHEY, CDR2 SVGEGT. V gave up 4 bases and J gave up 7 bases, with 5 bases separating them. The CDR3 has 12 amino acids.